The 9 T cell receptor beta chains listed next were all sequenced from one sample in a study of T cell responses to AZD1222 COVID-19 vaccine. Clones were read by immunoSEQ multiplex PCR, and TCRdb kept only the in-frame ones, dropping some. Of about 150,000 clones listed, approximately 92% are singletons. Source: peripheral blood, taken on day 0 of AZD1222 vaccination. The receptors originated from an adult in good health.

This clone was recorded only once. The chain couples TRBV28 to TRBJ1-6, with 7 bases aligning to TRBD1. The germline V gene has CDR1 MDHEN and CDR2 SYDVKM. This CDR3 contains 15 residues. Unmatched junction bases numbered 9, after V lost 3 bases and J lost 10 bases. DNA of the CDR3: TGTGCCAGCAGTTTCCGTCGACAGGGCGGATCACCCCTCCACTTT. Amino acid sequence: CASSFRRQGGSPLHF.

The rearrangement joins TRBV10-1 to TRBJ1-1; D remains unclear. This CDR3 region has 13 residues. In germline, CDR1 is WNHNN, CDR2 SYGVQD (reference sequence). V was cut by 4 bases and J by 0 bases, with 6 bases left in between. The CDR3, as DNA: TGCGCCAGCAGTGGGGGAGTGAACACTGAAGCTTTCTTT. Residues: CASSGGVNTEAFF.

The rearrangement uses TRBV28 and TRBJ1-5, with unresolved D. Germline V gene lookup returns CDR1 MDHEN and CDR2 SYDVKM. Between the trimmed V and J ends, which lost 5 bases and 2 bases, there was a span of 10 bases. The CDR3 sequence is 14 residues long. The CDR3 protein is CASSLGVGNQPQHF. CDR3 nucleotide sequence: TGTGCCAGCAGTCTTGGGGTAGGCAATCAGCCCCAGCATTTT.

The chain joins TRBV14 to TRBJ2-7; D remains unclear. This CDR3 contains 14 residues. Trimming removed 0 bases from V and 2 bases from J, with 8 bases in between. The germline V gene has CDR1 SGHDN and CDR2 FVKESK. CDR3 loop: CASSQEYRPYEQYF. In DNA, the CDR3 is TGTGCCAGCAGCCAAGAGTACAGACCCTACGAGCAGTACTTC.

This rearrangement joins TRBV3-1 (or the pseudogene TRBV3-2) to TRBJ2-2; 11 bases are a match to TRBD2. Germline V gene sequence: CDR1 LGHDT, CDR2 YNNKEL (reference sequence). CDR3 length: 17 amino acids. V lost 3 bases, J lost 1 base, and 4 bases stayed unmatched. CDR3 nucleotide sequence: TGTGCCAGCAGCCAGACTAGCGGGACTCAGAACACCGGGGAGCTGTTTTTT. It codes for CASSQTSGTQNTGELFF.

This clone appeared a single time. The chain is built from TRBV7-6 and TRBJ2-1; D might be TRBD2 (6 bases). This CDR3 is built from 17 residues. V was clipped by 2 bases and J by 6 bases, with 20 bases between them. Germline V CDR1 and CDR2: SGHVS, FNYEAQ. CDR3 coding DNA: TGTGCCAGCAGCTTACCCCCGGTCGGCGGGGCGTCCAATGAGCAGTTCTTC. Protein: CASSLPPVGGASNEQFF.

The J gene is TRBJ1-1, the V gene TRBV7-9, with 7 positions matching TRBD1. Trimming at V came to 2 bases and at J to 0 bases, leaving 3 bases not matched to a gene. Germline CDR1 SEHNR, CDR2 FQNEAQ (reference sequence). The CDR3 is 15 residues long. The CDR3: CASSLPGGMNTEAFF. The CDR3 region has the DNA TGTGCCAGCAGCTTACCAGGGGGTATGAACACTGAAGCTTTCTTT.

V is TRBV5-1 and J is TRBJ2-3; the D gene is possibly TRBD2 (6 bases). The CDR3 spans 15 residues. Per germline, CDR1 SGHRS and CDR2 YFSETQ. Trimming removed 1 base from V and 2 bases from J, with 11 bases in between. CDR3 loop: CASSLWRRDTDTQYF. In DNA, the CDR3 is TGCGCCAGCAGCTTGTGGCGGCGGGACACAGATACGCAGTATTTT.

The gene calls are TRBV12-3 or TRBV12-4 and TRBJ1-1; D not resolved. The CDR3 has 12 residues. Trimming took 2 bases from V and 4 from J, leaving 5 bases between them. DNA of the CDR3: TGTGCCAGCAGTTTAACAACCACTGAAGCTTTCTTT. This encodes CASSLTTTEAFF.